Shown below are 13 T cell receptor beta chains from a single sample sequenced in a study of T cell repertoires in cytomegalovirus infection. TCRdb re-called the reads through MiXCR, storing one row per CDR3 protein. The sample has some 300,000 distinct CDR3 sequences; around 15% are singletons. Sequenced material: PBMCs. These TCRs come from a human donor in good health (CMV status not recorded). Some clones in this sample may be carry-over from other donors' samples.

The chain links TRBV5-5 to TRBJ2-2, with unresolved D. Trimming cost V 4 bases and J 7 bases, with 14 bases left between them. This CDR3 spans 14 amino acids. Per germline, CDR1 SGHKS and CDR2 YYEKEE (reference sequence). CDR3 nucleotides: TGTGCCAGCAGCCCTAAGTTGATCGGCGGGGAGCTGTTTTTT. Amino acids: CASSPKLIGGELFF.

The sample holds many counts of this clonotype. The J gene is TRBJ1-1, the V gene TRBV6-2 or TRBV6-3; D is ambiguous. Trimming shortened V by 0 bases and J by 0 bases, and 14 bases separated the two germline ends. Germline V CDR1 and CDR2: MNHEY, SVGEGT. This CDR3 contains 17 residues. The CDR3 sequence is CASSYSVGPGLNTEAFF. CDR3 in DNA: TGTGCCAGCAGTTACTCGGTGGGCCCGGGGTTGAACACTGAAGCTTTCTTT.

This clonotype was observed a single time. The gene calls are TRBV5-6 and TRBJ1-6, with D maybe TRBD1 (6 bases). Per germline, CDR1 SGHDT and CDR2 YYEEEE. The CDR3 covers 13 residues. The V gene lost 5 bases and the J gene lost 12 bases, with 15 bases spanning the gap. In DNA, the CDR3 is TGTGCCAGCAGATTTGACAGGCATGGACCCCTCCACTTT. Translating gives CASRFDRHGPLHF.

This clonotype was detected a few times. The junction departs from germline at one end; a sequencing error may be responsible. The chain carries TRBV5-3 and TRBJ2-1, with D maybe TRBD2 (5 bases). TRBV5-3 is labeled an ORF, and its function is uncertain. The CDR3 length is 15 residues. CDR3 DNA: TGTGCCAGCAGCTTAGAAGCGGCCTCCTACAATGAGCAGTTCTTC. This sequence encodes CASSLEAASYNEQFF.

This clonotype occurred many times. This chain uses TRBV11-2 with TRBJ2-3; TRBD1 might be the D (5 bases). V was clipped by 5 bases and J by 5 bases, with 17 bases between them. The CDR3 runs to 15 residues. CDR1 is SGHAT and CDR2 is FQNNGV in the germline V gene. Here the CDR3 reads CASSLQALVEDTQYF. The CDR3 coding sequence is TGTGCCAGCAGCCTACAGGCTCTAGTAGAAGATACGCAGTATTTT.

This clonotype was detected ten times or more. The V gene is TRBV24-1, the J gene TRBJ2-5, with 7 bases fitting TRBD1. The CDR3 has 13 amino acids. J gave up 4 bases and V 9 bases, and 7 bases lay outside the gene matches. CDR1 and CDR2 (germline): KGHDR, SFDVKD. This CDR3 reads CATARRQGETQYF. DNA for the CDR3: TGTGCCACCGCCCGAAGACAGGGAGAGACCCAGTACTTC.

This clonotype was seen a handful of times. The V and J genes are TRBV2 and TRBJ1-2, with D unclear. V was pared by 1 base and J by 8 bases, with 11 bases between. The CDR3 spans 13 residues. From germline, CDR1 is SNHLY and CDR2 FYNNEI. The CDR3 nucleotides are TGTGCCAGCAGTGAAGGAGGTGCGGAGGGCTACACCTTC. This codes for CASSEGGAEGYTF.

This clonotype was found many times. The J gene is TRBJ1-1, the V gene TRBV12-3 or TRBV12-4, with 11 bases identical to TRBD1. V shed 7 bases, J shed 3 bases, and the junction held 7 bases outside the gene matches. CDR3 length equals 15 residues. Here the CDR3 DNA reads TGTGCCAGCAACCCGCCGGACAGGGGGCACACTGAAGCTTTCTTT. Amino acid sequence: CASNPPDRGHTEAFF.

In its sample, this clonotype was seen a few times. The chain has TRBV7-3 and TRBJ2-1; TRBD2 aligns across 10 bases. The CDR3 is 18 amino acids. CDR1 is SGHTA and CDR2 is FQGTGA in the germline V gene. Trimming took 1 base from V and 4 from J; bases not matched to a gene: 10. In nucleotides, the CDR3 is TGTGCCAGCAGCTTAAAGGCTAGCGGGAGCTCTGGTTACAATGAGCAGTTCTTC. It encodes CASSLKASGSSGYNEQFF.

This clonotype has a count of ten or more. The rearrangement joins TRBV7-2 to TRBJ2-7, with D perhaps TRBD1 (6 bases). The V end lost 0 bases, the J end lost 6 bases, and 12 bases lay between the germline ends. Looked up from germline, CDR1 is SGHTA and CDR2 is FQGNSA. This CDR3 is 14 amino acids long. The CDR3 region has the DNA TGTGCCAGCAGCTTAGCGTCCGACAGGTCCGAGCAGTACTTC. Its protein is CASSLASDRSEQYF.

With regard to this clonotype: A read error may be the cause here, since a much bigger clone is one base away. V usage is TRBV2 and J usage is TRBJ1-1; D may be TRBD1 (6 bases). The CDR3 totals 15 residues. Trimming shortened V by 6 bases and J by 2 bases, and 16 bases separated the two germline ends. Germline V gene sequence: CDR1 SNHLY, CDR2 FYNNEI. The CDR3 loop reads CASRDIQGRNTEAFF. CDR3 nucleotide sequence: TGTGCCAGCAGAGATATACAGGGCCGAAACACTGAAGCTTTCTTT. Full variable domain (remainder filled in from reference TRBV2 and TRBJ1-1): EPEVTQTPSHQVTQMGQEVILRCVPISNHLYFYWYRQILGQKVEFLVSFYNNEISEKSEIFDDQFSVERPDGSNFTLKIRSTKLEDSAMYFCASRDIQGRNTEAFFGQGTRLTVV.

In this sample, this clonotype turned up many times. This chain uses TRBV4-2 with TRBJ2-5; D may be TRBD2 (5 bases). V lost 1 base and J lost 1, with 7 bases in between. The CDR3 covers 14 residues. CDR1 is LGHNA, CDR2 YNFKEQ, per germline. The CDR3 nucleotides are TGTGCCAGCAGCCAAGCGGGGATCCAAGAGACCCAGTACTTC. As protein: CASSQAGIQETQYF.

The chain joins TRBV6-6 to TRBJ2-2, with TRBD2 matching 8 bases. Trimming cost V 9 bases and J 1 base; bases outside gene matches: 7. The CDR3 is 15 amino acids. Per germline, CDR1 MNHNY and CDR2 SVGAGI (reference sequence). CDR3 DNA: TGTGCCAGTCGGTGGGCGGGAGGGAACACCGGGGAGCTGTTTTTT. It is translated as CASRWAGGNTGELFF.